The 15 T cell receptor beta chains below were found in one sample sequenced in a study of T cell responses to AZD1222 COVID-19 vaccine. Libraries were prepared by immunoSEQ multiplex PCR; TCRdb keeps only in-frame clonotypes and omits some of them. The data hold about 130,000 clones, with 92% observed a single time. Sequenced here: peripheral blood, sampled 28 days after the second AZD1222 dose. These receptors all come from an adult who received the AZD1222 COVID-19 vaccine.

V gene TRBV7-2 combines with J gene TRBJ1-3, with D possibly matching TRBD1 (5 bases). The CDR3 runs 17 residues. Between the trimmed V and J ends, which lost 7 bases and 0 bases, there was a span of 19 bases. Germline V gene sequence: CDR1 SGHTA, CDR2 FQGNSA. CDR3 region: CASTPLAGGSSGNTIYF. The CDR3 DNA reads as TGTGCCAGCACCCCTCTCGCGGGGGGGAGCTCTGGAAACACCATATATTTT.

The chain carries TRBV19 and TRBJ2-7, with unresolved D. V lost 3 bases, J lost 1 base, and 10 bases lay in between. Germline-derived CDR1 and CDR2 are LNHDA and SQIVND (reference sequence). The CDR3 has 14 amino acids. CDR3 sequence (DNA): TGTGCCAGTAGTATCGGGTTGTCTTCCTACGAGCAGTACTTC. This gives the protein CASSIGLSSYEQYF. Looking up the rest from reference TRBV19 and TRBJ2-7 gives the full variable domain: DGGITQSPKYLFRKEGQNVTLSCEQNLNHDAMYWYRQDPGQGLRLIYYSQIVNDFQKGDIAEGYSVSREKKESFPLTVTSAQKNPTAFYLCASSIGLSSYEQYFGPGTRLTVT.

J is TRBJ2-3 and V is TRBV5-1; the D call may be TRBD1 or TRBD2 (5 bases each). In germline, CDR1 is SGHRS, CDR2 YFSETQ. V shed 4 bases and J shed 5 bases, with 11 bases lying between them. The CDR3 is made up of 13 amino acids. The CDR3, as DNA: TGCGCCAGCAGCCCCCCTGGGGGAGATACGCAGTATTTT. It codes for CASSPPGGDTQYF. The full variable domain, with the rest looked up from reference TRBV5-1 and TRBJ2-3, is KAGVTQTPRYLIKTRGQQVTLSCSPISGHRSVSWYQQTPGQGLQFLFEYFSETQRNKGNFPGRFSGRQFSNSRSEMNVSTLELGDSALYLCASSPPGGDTQYFGPGTRLTVL.

This chain connects TRBV5-6 to TRBJ2-7; either TRBD1 or TRBD2 may supply D (6 bases each). CDR3 length: 14 amino acids. Trimming shortened V by 4 bases and J by 4 bases, and 15 bases separated the two germline ends. The germline V gene encodes CDR1 SGHDT and CDR2 YYEEEE. CDR3 bases: TGTGCCAGCAGCCGCTTGGGGGCGGGGTACGAGCAGTACTTC. This gives the protein CASSRLGAGYEQYF.

The V call is TRBV24-1, the J call TRBJ2-5, with D possibly matching TRBD1 (6 bases). CDR3 length: 15 amino acids. CDR1 is KGHDR, CDR2 SFDVKD, per germline. With 1 base removed from V and 5 bases from J, the gap between germline ends came to 13 bases. The CDR3 coding sequence is TGTGCCACCAGTGATTTTGGGCAGGGGAGTGAGACCCAGTACTTC. As protein: CATSDFGQGSETQYF.

The CDR3 loop is CASSSLGVNEQFF. Written as DNA, the CDR3 is TGTGCCAGCAGCTCCCTCGGTGTCAATGAGCAGTTCTTC. J is TRBJ2-1 and V is TRBV12-3 or TRBV12-4; unclear D gene. V was cut by 6 bases and J by 6 bases, with 12 bases left in between. The CDR3 length is 13 residues.

The chain combines TRBV5-1 with TRBJ1-2; D is perhaps TRBD1 (5 bases). Germline V lookup: CDR1 SGHRS, CDR2 YFSETQ. V lost 4 bases and J lost 2, with 9 bases in between. CDR3 length equals 13 residues. The CDR3 DNA follows: TGCGCCAGCAGCCTGACAGAGAACTATGGCTACACCTTC. This translates into CASSLTENYGYTF.

The V and J genes are TRBV25-1 and TRBJ1-3; possibly TRBD1 for D (6 bases). In germline, CDR1 is MGHDK, CDR2 SYGVNS. The germline V and J ends were trimmed by 1 base and 2 bases, with 12 bases remaining between them. This CDR3 contains 16 residues. CDR3 sequence: CASSESTGFTGNTIYF. The DNA for the CDR3 is TGTGCCAGCAGTGAATCAACAGGGTTCACTGGAAACACCATATATTTT.

V gene TRBV10-2 combines with J gene TRBJ2-3; 8 bases are a match to TRBD2. The ends lost 4 bases at V and 0 bases at J; junction bases unmatched: 9. The CDR3 spans 17 residues. Germline assignment: CDR1 WSHSY and CDR2 SAAADI. In DNA, the CDR3 is TGCGCCAGCAGTGGGGGGGTAGCGGGGTCCAGCACAGATACGCAGTATTTT. Translating gives CASSGGVAGSSTDTQYF.

This chain joins TRBV3-1 (or the pseudogene TRBV3-2) and TRBJ1-1; D is unresolved. CDR3 length equals 13 residues. Per germline, CDR1 LGHDT and CDR2 YNNKEL (reference sequence). The V gene lost 1 base and the J gene lost 2 bases, with 5 bases spanning the gap. The CDR3 region is CASSQVANTEAFF. CDR3 coding DNA: TGTGCCAGCAGCCAAGTGGCTAACACTGAAGCTTTCTTT.

The CDR3 region is CASSFSYGYTF. CDR3 nucleotides: TGTGCCAGCAGCTTTAGTTATGGCTACACCTTC. The J gene is TRBJ1-2, the V gene TRBV7-9; D remains unclear. Germline V gene data show CDR1 as SEHNR and CDR2 as FQNEAQ (reference sequence). The CDR3 loop spans 11 amino acids. V lost 3 bases and J lost 5, with 4 bases in between.

The chain recombines TRBV12-3 or TRBV12-4 with TRBJ2-7, with 10 bases identical to TRBD1. The CDR3 runs to 13 residues. Germline trimming cut 10 bases from V and 2 bases from J; bases unmatched to any gene: 5. The CDR3 nucleotides are TGTGCCATTACGGGACAGGGGCCCTACGAGCAGTACTTC. This codes for CAITGQGPYEQYF.

This clone was picked up one time. The CDR3, as DNA: TGTGCCAGCAGACTCACTAGCGGGGACTACGAGCAGTACTTC. As protein: CASRLTSGDYEQYF. V gene TRBV7-9 combines with J gene TRBJ2-7; 10 nucleotides align to TRBD2. Per the germline V gene, CDR1 is SEHNR and CDR2 is FQNEAQ (reference sequence). The CDR3 consists of 14 residues. V shed 6 bases, J shed 3 bases, and the junction held 5 bases outside the gene matches.

The chain recombines TRBV2 with TRBJ1-1, with TRBD1 matching over 8 bases. Germline CDR1 SNHLY, CDR2 FYNNEI. This CDR3 contains 14 residues. V was clipped by 5 bases and J by 1 base; unmatched bases: 3. The CDR3 protein is CASSPGTGNTEAFF. DNA for the CDR3: TGTGCCAGCAGTCCCGGGACAGGGAACACTGAAGCTTTCTTT.

The gene calls are TRBV7-2 and TRBJ2-1; 9 positions agree with TRBD2. The CDR3 totals 15 residues. Looked up from germline, CDR1 is SGHTA and CDR2 is FQGNSA. The V gene end was trimmed by 0 bases and the J gene end by 6 bases; junction bases not matched to a gene: 3. CDR3 amino acids: CASSLAAGGSNEQFF. The CDR3 nucleotides are TGTGCCAGCAGCTTAGCAGCGGGAGGCTCCAATGAGCAGTTCTTC.